Listed below are T cell receptor beta chains from one sample, sequenced in a study of blood T cell repertoires in COVID-19. The table came from immunoSEQ multiplex PCR; TCRdb's copy has only in-frame clones and leaves some out. The sample has some 250,000 clones; approximately 86% are singletons. The sample consisted of peripheral blood. The receptors shown here come from a man between 60 and 70 years old who had recovered from COVID-19. Each CDR3 is given with its conserved first and last residue. A D gene is named only where the DNA matches it firmly. Size values are once, few and many counts, or a class for expanded clones, and some rows have none.

V gene	D gene	clone size	J gene	CDR3 protein	CDR3 DNA
TRBV5-1	TRBD1	once	TRBJ1-5	CASSLDRAPNQPQHF	TGCGCCAGCAGCTTAGACAGGGCCCCCAATCAGCCCCAGCATTTT
TRBV3-1/TRBV3-2	NA	NA	TRBJ2-7	CASSLHRAPYEQYF	TGTGCCAGCAGCCTTCACAGGGCCCCCTACGAGCAGTACTTC
TRBV18	TRBD2	NA	TRBJ2-4	CASSERGRVGIQYF	TGTGCCAGCTCAGAGCGGGGCCGGGTTGGCATTCAGTACTTC
TRBV5-6	NA	NA	TRBJ1-3	CASSLAGVGNTIYF	TGTGCCAGCAGCTTGGCAGGGGTTGGAAACACCATATATTTT
TRBV10-3	TRBD2	few	TRBJ2-1	CAISEGLAGKQFF	TGTGCCATCAGTGAGGGACTAGCGGGGAAGCAGTTCTTC
TRBV9	NA	NA	TRBJ1-2	CASSVGDMDGYTF	TGTGCCAGCAGCGTTGGGGACATGGATGGCTACACCTTC
TRBV10-3	TRBD2	NA	TRBJ2-5	CAISESGLAGDLETQYF	TGTGCCATCAGTGAGTCGGGACTAGCGGGGGATCTGGAGACCCAGTACTTC
TRBV13	NA	NA	TRBJ2-3	CASSLEQADTQYF	TGTGCCAGCAGCTTAGAACAGGCAGATACGCAGTATTTT
TRBV29-1	NA	NA	TRBJ2-3	CSVEDSQTDTQYF	TGCAGCGTTGAAGATTCACAAACAGATACGCAGTATTTT
TRBV6-4	TRBD2	once	TRBJ2-1	CASSWTSGGYNEQFF	TGTGCCAGCAGTTGGACTAGCGGGGGCTACAATGAGCAGTTCTTC
TRBV6-5	NA	NA	TRBJ1-5	CASSYSRGQPQHF	TGTGCCAGCAGTTACTCGAGAGGGCAGCCCCAGCATTTT
TRBV10-3	TRBD1	NA	TRBJ2-7	CAISDRTGLTYEQYF	TGTGCCATCAGTGACCGGACAGGGCTCACCTACGAGCAGTACTTC
TRBV28	NA	few	TRBJ1-2	CASSFLSSYYGYTF	TGTGCCAGCAGTTTCTTGAGTTCTTACTATGGCTACACCTTC
TRBV19	NA	NA	TRBJ2-3	CASSIVRGGTVTDTQYF	TGTGCCAGTAGTATAGTGAGAGGGGGGACAGTCACAGATACGCAGTATTTT
TRBV6-5	NA	NA	TRBJ1-1	CASSYSFTGNTEAFF	TGTGCCAGCAGTTACTCGTTTACAGGGAATACTGAAGCTTTCTTT
TRBV19	TRBD1	once	TRBJ2-5	CASRKDRGQGQETQYF	TGTGCCAGTAGGAAGGACAGGGGGCAAGGACAAGAGACCCAGTACTTC
TRBV18	TRBD1	once	TRBJ1-4	CASSPLTGTGVANEKLFF	TGTGCCAGCTCACCTCTAACAGGGACAGGAGTTGCTAATGAAAAACTGTTTTTT
TRBV6-5	NA	NA	TRBJ2-5	CASGRGQETQYF	TGTGCCAGCGGACGGGGCCAAGAGACCCAGTACTTC
TRBV3-1/TRBV3-2	NA	NA	TRBJ1-2	CASSQDPRGRGDGYTF	TGTGCCAGCAGCCAAGATCCCCGGGGGAGGGGGGATGGCTACACCTTC
TRBV5-1	TRBD2	NA	TRBJ2-1	CASSLISLAAGGVVYNEQFF	TGCGCCAGCAGCTTGATCTCTCTTGCGGCGGGGGGTGTGGTGTACAATGAGCAGTTCTTC
TRBV6-5	TRBD1	NA	TRBJ1-4	CASSNFGRGHEKLFF	TGTGCCAGCAGTAATTTCGGCAGGGGGCATGAAAAACTGTTTTTT
TRBV10-3	TRBD1	NA	TRBJ1-5	CAISLQGDQPQHF	TGTGCCATCAGCTTACAGGGGGATCAGCCCCAGCATTTT
TRBV5-1	NA	few	TRBJ2-7	CASSLERRSSYEQYF	TGCGCCAGCAGCTTGGAAAGAAGGAGCTCCTACGAGCAGTACTTC
TRBV10-3	TRBD2	NA	TRBJ2-3	CAISVSTSGGKKQETDTQYF	TGTGCCATCAGTGTTTCCACTAGCGGGGGGAAAAAACAAGAGACAGATACGCAGTATTTT
TRBV7-2	NA	NA	TRBJ2-1	CASSLIPLGTEEQFF	TGTGCCAGCAGCTTGATCCCGCTCGGTACAGAAGAGCAGTTCTTC
TRBV29-1	TRBD1	NA	TRBJ2-1	CSGGDRSSYNEQFF	TGCAGCGGTGGGGACAGGAGCTCCTACAATGAGCAGTTCTTC
TRBV19	TRBD2	NA	TRBJ2-7	CASSISRGIHSYEQYF	TGTGCCAGTAGTATCTCGCGGGGGATCCACTCCTACGAGCAGTACTTC
TRBV30	TRBD2	NA	TRBJ2-6	CAWSRSGGASGANVLTF	TGTGCCTGGAGCCGTAGCGGGGGGGCCTCTGGGGCCAACGTCCTGACTTTC
TRBV5-1	NA	NA	TRBJ2-1	CASTLLGSGSYEQFF	TGCGCCAGCACCCTTTTAGGTTCAGGGTCGTATGAGCAGTTCTTC